This T cell receptor (beta chain) stems from a study of Ad26.COV2.S vaccination and SARS-CoV-2 variants. As for the study in general: Participant was drawn from the COV1001 Ad26.COV2.S trial arm. Doses of Ad26.COV2.S were injected into muscle once or twice, 56 days apart.

Unmatched junction bases numbered 9, after V lost 3 bases and J lost 1 base. The CDR3 length is 18 residues. Per the germline V gene, CDR1 is SGHRS and CDR2 is YFSETQ. The treatment: some 20 received Ad26.COV2.S at low or high dose, single or two shots; 5 received placebo; per-sample allocation not given. Collection of samples fell on day 63 after the first vaccine or placebo injection. The repertoire was sequenced with immunoSEQ multiplex PCR; TCRdb's copy has only in-frame clones and lacks some. There are a few hundred thousand clones in the sample; roughly 88% occur only once, and approximately 4.5% lies in the top ten.

The material was peripheral blood, obtained in a trial of Ad26.COV2.S vaccine versus placebo. The sequence derives from a person aged 18-60 years who received the Ad26.COV2.S COVID-19 vaccine or a placebo. The rearrangement uses TRBV5-1 and TRBJ2-6; 8 nucleotides match TRBD1. The CDR3 DNA reads TGCGCCAGCAGCTACACTCAGGGGGCTAGGTCTGGGGCCAACGTCCTGACTTTC. Its protein product is CASSYTQGARSGANVLTF. Looking up the rest from reference TRBV5-1 and TRBJ2-6 gives the full variable domain: KAGVTQTPRYLIKTRGQQVTLSCSPISGHRSVSWYQQTPGQGLQFLFEYFSETQRNKGNFPGRFSGRQFSNSRSEMNVSTLELGDSALYLCASSYTQGARSGANVLTFGAGSRLTVL.